Below, 4 T cell receptor beta chains from the same sample are listed, as sequenced in a study of shared clonotypes between healthy human individuals. Generated by immunoSEQ multiplex PCR, the TCRdb table keeps only in-frame clones and is missing some. The table lists some 2,100,000 clones, approximately 94% of them singletons, with roughly 1.7% in the top ten. As defined, naive CD8 cells were CD45RO-negative and positively selected for CCR7, with terminally differentiated effector memory CD45RA+ cells excluded. Sequencing was done on a sample of naive CD8+ T cells from PBMCs. The receptors stem from a man between 18 and 35 years old in good health. Some clones in this sample may be carry-over from other donors' samples.

This chain uses TRBV10-3 with TRBJ2-6; D remains unclear. V was pared by 3 bases and J by 0 bases, with 12 bases between. The CDR3 runs 17 residues. CDR1 ENHRY and CDR2 SYGVKD come from the germline V gene. This chain's CDR3 is CAISEGQSSSGANVLTF. In DNA form, the CDR3 reads TGTGCCATCAGTGAAGGGCAGAGTAGCTCTGGGGCCAACGTCCTGACTTTC.

This sequence joins TRBV9 and TRBJ1-2; 7 bases line up with TRBD1. The junction had 3 bases not matched to a gene; V was cut back by 3 bases and J by 4 bases. The CDR3 runs 13 residues. The germline V gene encodes CDR1 SGDLS and CDR2 YYNGEE. The CDR3 sequence is CASSAGTVYGYTF. The CDR3 nucleotides read TGTGCCAGCAGCGCGGGGACAGTCTATGGCTACACCTTC.

The V and J genes are TRBV30 and TRBJ2-3, with 10 bases that match TRBD2. Germline assignment: CDR1 GTSNPN and CDR2 SVGIG (reference sequence). V shed 3 bases, J shed 5 bases, and the junction held 14 bases outside the gene matches. This CDR3 contains 17 residues. The CDR3 nucleotides are TGTGCCTGGAGCGAAACCCCTCTAGCGGGAGAAGGAGATACGCAGTATTTT. Its protein is CAWSETPLAGEGDTQYF. Filled out from reference TRBV30 and TRBJ2-3, the complete variable domain reads SQTIHQWPATLVQPVGSPLSLECTVEGTSNPNLYWYRQAAGRGLQLLFYSVGIGQISSEVPQNLSASRPQDRQFILSSKKLLLSDSGFYLCAWSETPLAGEGDTQYFGPGTRLTVL.

This chain joins TRBV6-6 and TRBJ2-3, with D maybe TRBD1 (6 bases). This CDR3 region has 15 residues. Deletions cut 6 bases from V and 2 bases from J, with 15 bases between. Germline V gene lookup returns CDR1 MNHNY and CDR2 SVGAGI (reference sequence). CDR3 in amino acids: CASSLRDTTTDTQYF. CDR3 DNA sequence: TGTGCCAGCAGCCTCCGGGACACAACCACAGATACGCAGTATTTT.